These 20 T cell receptor beta chains were sequenced from one sample in a study of shared clonotypes between healthy human individuals. Measured with immunoSEQ multiplex PCR; TCRdb has only the in-frame clones, and not every one. The table has about 2.4 million clones, more than 90% seen once. Sequenced input: naive CD4+ T cells sorted from blood. Regarding subset: CD45RA+ positively selected. These receptors came from a man in his late teens or twenties in good health.

The chain has TRBV11-2 and TRBJ2-3; 9 nucleotides agree with TRBD2. The CDR3 totals 14 residues. V was clipped by 3 bases and J by 4 bases; unmatched bases: 2. Germline assignment: CDR1 SGHAT and CDR2 FQNNGV. The CDR3: CASSFVAGADTQYF. DNA for the CDR3: TGTGCCAGCAGCTTCGTAGCGGGAGCAGATACGCAGTATTTT.

This chain uses TRBV10-3 with TRBJ2-2; D not resolved. The germline CDR1 and CDR2 sequences are ENHRY and SYGVKD. V lost 5 bases and J lost 6, with 7 bases in between. This CDR3 is 12 amino acids long. The CDR3 nucleotides read TGTGCCATCAGTAAGGAACCCGGGGAGCTGTTTTTT. Translated, it gives CAISKEPGELFF.

V and J are TRBV30 and TRBJ1-6, with 8 bases lining up with TRBD1. J gave up 8 bases and V 4 bases, and 4 bases lay outside the gene matches. In germline, CDR1 is GTSNPN, CDR2 SVGIG (reference sequence). CDR3 length: 13 residues. The CDR3 DNA reads TGTGCCTGGAAGACAGGGGATTATTCACCCCTCCACTTT. Translation: CAWKTGDYSPLHF.

V usage is TRBV5-1 and J usage is TRBJ1-1; 11 bases align to TRBD1. V lost 4 bases and J lost 3; bases outside the gene matches: 5. Germline CDR1 reads SGHRS; CDR2 reads YFSETQ. The CDR3 is made up of 15 amino acids. CDR3 coding DNA: TGCGCCAGCAGCGCCCGGACAGGGGGCTACACTGAAGCTTTCTTT. This encodes CASSARTGGYTEAFF.

The gene calls are TRBV9 and TRBJ2-3; TRBD2 is a possible D gene (6 bases). V lost 3 bases and J lost 1, with 15 bases in between. The germline V gene encodes CDR1 SGDLS and CDR2 YYNGEE. This CDR3 is 16 amino acids long. The CDR3: CASSAQGSGGTDTQYF. The CDR3 DNA is TGTGCCAGCAGCGCCCAGGGTAGCGGAGGCACAGATACGCAGTATTTT.

The rearrangement uses TRBV28 and TRBJ2-7; D possibly corresponds to TRBD1 (6 bases). The germline CDR1 and CDR2 sequences are MDHEN and SYDVKM. Trimming took off 8 bases at V and 2 bases at J, with 19 bases between the two ends. This CDR3 comprises 15 residues. CDR3 residues: CASRPRAGATYEQYF. The CDR3 DNA sequence: TGTGCCAGCCGCCCACGGGCAGGGGCCACCTACGAGCAGTACTTC.

The V call is TRBV9, the J call TRBJ1-6, with unresolved D. CDR3 length equals 13 residues. The germline gives CDR1 SGDLS, CDR2 YYNGEE. Between the trimmed V and J ends, which lost 4 bases and 7 bases, there was a span of 9 bases. CDR3 loop: CASSSDPNSPLHF. The CDR3 region has the DNA TGTGCCAGCAGCTCAGACCCGAATTCACCCCTCCACTTT.

The chain has TRBV19 and TRBJ1-5, with D possibly matching TRBD1 (5 bases). Trimming took 9 bases from V and 4 from J, leaving 16 bases between them. CDR3 length equals 14 residues. Germline V lookup: CDR1 LNHDA, CDR2 SQIVND (reference sequence). As DNA, the CDR3 is TGTGCCAGCTCCGGGACGGTCGAGAATCAGCCCCAGCATTTT. Its translation: CASSGTVENQPQHF.

The CDR3 region is CAISGAVMAHYNEQFF. CDR3 nucleotides: TGTGCCATCAGTGGCGCCGTGATGGCTCACTACAATGAGCAGTTCTTC. The chain joins TRBV10-3 to TRBJ2-1; D call uncertain. This CDR3 has 16 residues. Trimming pared 4 bases from V and 3 bases from J, leaving 16 bases between. In germline, CDR1 is ENHRY, CDR2 SYGVKD.

Comment on this clone: The germline gene is not matched at one end of the junction; a read error may be the cause. Other DNA sequences from this sample encode an identical CDR3 as well. The V gene is TRBV2, the J gene TRBJ2-7; D is possibly TRBD1 (5 bases). The CDR3 consists of 11 residues. CDR1 is SNHLY and CDR2 is FYNNEI in the germline V gene. The CDR3 here is CASSESARADF. CDR3 nucleotide sequence: TGTGCCAGCAGTGAGTCGGCCAGGGCGGACTTC.

The chain employs TRBV11-2 and TRBJ2-1; D uncertain. V lost 5 bases and J 9 bases, leaving 23 bases between the germline ends. CDR3 length equals 16 residues. Germline V gives CDR1 SGHAT, CDR2 FQNNGV. The CDR3 nucleotides are TGTGCCAGCAGCCCTGTCAGCTTAATCATATGGGTTGAGCAGTTCTTC. Translation gives CASSPVSLIIWVEQFF.

This chain connects TRBV12-5 to TRBJ2-2, with a weak D call TRBD2 (5 bases). V lost 0 bases and J lost 2, with 13 bases in between. Germline V CDR1 and CDR2: LGHNT, FRNRAP. This CDR3 comprises 17 residues. The CDR3 DNA reads TGTGCTAGTGGTTTGGTACTGGTCCGGGGAAACACCGGGGAGCTGTTTTTT. Translating it yields CASGLVLVRGNTGELFF.

The J gene is TRBJ2-7, the V gene TRBV6-6; D is perhaps TRBD1 (6 bases). This CDR3 contains 15 residues. Germline V gene data show CDR1 as MNHNY and CDR2 as SVGAGI (reference sequence). The ends were cut back, 7 bases at V and 1 base at J, with 17 bases in the middle. The CDR3 DNA is TGTGCCAGCACCTCATCGGGACACGGATCCTACGAGCAGTACTTC. It yields the protein CASTSSGHGSYEQYF.

J is TRBJ1-6 and V is TRBV28, with TRBD1 matching over 7 bases. Germline V gene lookup returns CDR1 MDHEN and CDR2 SYDVKM. J gave up 7 bases and V 1 base, and 4 bases lay outside the gene matches. The CDR3 extends over 15 amino acids. Written as DNA, the CDR3 is TGTGCCAGCAGTTTATCGGGGACAGAGAATTCACCCCTCCACTTT. Its translation is CASSLSGTENSPLHF.

This clone was detected only a few times. The rearrangement joins TRBV10-3 to TRBJ2-7, with TRBD1 matching 7 bases. The CDR3 has 14 amino acids. The V segment lost 8 bases and the J segment 3 bases; nucleotides outside the gene matches: 10. CDR1 and CDR2 from the germline V gene are ENHRY and SYGVKD. The CDR3 sequence is CAIAPGQPVYEQYF. CDR3 nucleotide sequence: TGTGCCATCGCCCCGGGACAGCCCGTCTACGAGCAGTACTTC.

V is TRBV2 and J is TRBJ2-2, with 7 bases aligning to TRBD1. Germline assignment: CDR1 SNHLY and CDR2 FYNNEI. The CDR3 extends over 15 amino acids. J lost 5 bases, V lost 7 bases, and 10 bases had no gene match. Written as DNA, the CDR3 is TGTGCCAGCAATCCTACCGGGACAGAGACCGGGGAGCTGTTTTTT. It specifies CASNPTGTETGELFF.

The gene calls are TRBV7-9 and TRBJ2-5, with 13 positions matching TRBD2. J lost 5 bases, V lost 6 bases, and 9 bases had no gene match. Germline CDR1 reads SEHNR; CDR2 reads FQNEAQ (reference sequence). The CDR3 runs to 16 residues. CDR3 amino acids: CASSSGLAGAGETQYF. The CDR3 coding sequence is TGTGCCAGCAGTTCTGGACTAGCGGGAGCAGGGGAGACCCAGTACTTC.

V and J are TRBV25-1 and TRBJ2-7; a weak D match, TRBD1 (5 bases). V lost 1 base and J lost 2, with 6 bases in between. The CDR3 consists of 13 residues. The germline V gene encodes CDR1 MGHDK and CDR2 SYGVNS. DNA of the CDR3: TGTGCCAGCAGTGAATCAGGGACCTACGAGCAGTACTTC. Its protein product is CASSESGTYEQYF.

About this clone itself: This sample includes further DNA sequences coding for the same CDR3. This chain joins TRBV18 and TRBJ1-1; weak D call: TRBD1 (5 bases). Germline CDR1 KGHSH, CDR2 LQKENI. There are 14 residues in the CDR3. Trimming took 2 bases from V and 0 from J, leaving 7 bases between them. The CDR3 sequence is CASSPGTVNTEAFF. CDR3 nucleotides: TGTGCCAGCTCACCAGGGACGGTGAACACTGAAGCTTTCTTT.

This chain uses TRBV29-1 with TRBJ2-5; perhaps TRBD1 as D (5 bases). Judging by the DNA end, TRBJ2-7 fits better; the J call may be wrong. The CDR3 runs to 14 residues. Germline assignment: CDR1 SQVTM and CDR2 ANQGSEA. Written as DNA, the CDR3 is TGCAGCGTATTAGGGGCTACGAACTCCTACGAGCAGTACTTC. Translation gives CSVLGATNSYEQYF.